This T cell receptor (beta chain) was retrieved from a study of T cell repertoires and Cas9 in healthy adults. Study-wide background: SpCas9-reactive CD4 and CD8 T cells were characterized for potency, cytotoxicity and lineage. Regarding the study as a whole: SpCas9-reactive effector T cells were reportedly restrained in vitro by SpCas9-reactive regulatory T cells.

A note on this clone: Its antigen is as yet unknown.

V was clipped by 0 bases and J by 5 bases, with 10 bases between them. Germline assignment: CDR1 LGHNA and CDR2 YSLEER. This CDR3 region has 14 residues. Profiling relied on immunoSEQ multiplex PCR, and the TCRdb table lists in-frame clones only, not all of them. The table includes 20,000 to 25,000 clones, about nine tenths detected once. Sequenced sample: CD4+ effector T cells (CD127+, CD25-, CD137-, CD154-) from PBMCs; culture status not recorded. The clonotype originates from a human donor in good health. The chain carries TRBV4-3 and TRBJ1-1; TRBD1 is a possible D gene (5 bases). Here the CDR3 reads CASSQDRGGTEAFF. As DNA, the CDR3 is TGCGCCAGCAGCCAAGATCGTGGGGGGACTGAAGCTTTCTTT.